These 9 T cell receptor beta chains were all obtained from the same sample, sequenced in a study of siplizumab effects on memory and regulatory T cells. TCRdb's copy holds only in-frame clones and misses some; the assay was immunoSEQ multiplex PCR. The table records 75,000 to 100,000 clones, nearly 95% of them present only once. Sequencing was done on a sample of non-Treg CD4+ T cells sorted from blood. These receptors were obtained from a human donor in good health.

The table lists this clone with a few counts. The chain links TRBV30 to TRBJ1-1, with TRBD1 matching 7 bases. This CDR3 comprises 13 residues. Germline-derived CDR1 and CDR2 are GTSNPN and SVGIG (reference sequence). V shed 5 bases and J 1 base; nucleotides not matched to a gene: 4. CDR3: CAWGRQGNTEAFF. CDR3 nucleotides: TGTGCCTGGGGTAGACAGGGGAACACTGAAGCTTTCTTT.

This clone was detected only a few times. The rearrangement links TRBV11-2 to TRBJ2-7; D unclear. The CDR3 consists of 15 residues. With 8 bases removed from V and 0 bases from J, the gap between germline ends came to 17 bases. Germline V gives CDR1 SGHAT, CDR2 FQNNGV. CDR3 loop: CASRPLARSSYEQYF. The CDR3 DNA sequence: TGTGCCAGCCGGCCCCTTGCCAGGAGCTCCTACGAGCAGTACTTC.

This sequence joins TRBV11-2 and TRBJ1-1; a weak D match, TRBD1 (5 bases). Per germline, CDR1 SGHAT and CDR2 FQNNGV. Trimming removed 5 bases from V and 0 bases from J, with 10 bases in between. The CDR3 covers 14 residues. CDR3 region: CASSPRQLNTEAFF. The CDR3 coding sequence is TGTGCCAGCAGCCCAAGACAGCTGAACACTGAAGCTTTCTTT.

The chain carries TRBV9 and TRBJ1-2, with 9 bases identical to TRBD1. The CDR3 length is 15 residues. Germline V gene sequence: CDR1 SGDLS, CDR2 YYNGEE. V was clipped by 4 bases and J by 2 bases; unmatched bases: 6. The CDR3 protein is CASSSTGQGNYGYTF. Written as DNA, the CDR3 is TGTGCCAGCAGCTCCACAGGACAGGGGAACTATGGCTACACCTTC.

CDR3 DNA: TGTGCTAGTGGTTTGGTACTCAGTGGGACGGGTGGCTACACCTTC. The encoded protein is CASGLVLSGTGGYTF. This rearrangement joins TRBV12-5 to TRBJ1-2; D is perhaps TRBD1 (5 bases). This CDR3 contains 15 residues. Trimming cost V 0 bases and J 7 bases, with 15 bases left between them. CDR1 LGHNT and CDR2 FRNRAP come from the germline V gene.

The chain couples TRBV6-1 to TRBJ2-1, with 8 bases fitting TRBD1. The germline CDR1 and CDR2 sequences are MNHNS and SASEGT. The CDR3 contains 14 residues. The V segment lost 3 bases and the J segment 9 bases; nucleotides outside the gene matches: 7. This CDR3 is CASSESQGDGEQFF. The CDR3, as DNA: TGTGCCAGCAGTGAGTCACAGGGGGACGGTGAGCAGTTCTTC.

The chain is built from TRBV4-2 and TRBJ1-2, with D perhaps TRBD1 (5 bases). This CDR3 spans 16 amino acids. Germline CDR1 is LGHNA and CDR2 is YNFKEQ. V gave up 1 base and J gave up 3 bases, with 15 bases separating them. The DNA of the CDR3 is TGTGCCAGCAGCCAAGTTCCAGTCCAGGGTCACTATGGCTACACCTTC. As protein: CASSQVPVQGHYGYTF.

The chain's CDR3 is CASSEGGRRDNQPQHF. The CDR3 DNA is TGTGCCAGCAGTGAAGGGGGTAGGAGGGACAATCAGCCCCAGCATTTT. The chain recombines TRBV2 with TRBJ1-5; D is uncertain. This CDR3 has 16 residues. Germline V gene lookup returns CDR1 SNHLY and CDR2 FYNNEI. The germline V and J ends were trimmed by 1 base and 3 bases, with 13 bases remaining between them. Together with reference TRBV2 and TRBJ1-5, the CDR3 gives the full variable domain: EPEVTQTPSHQVTQMGQEVILRCVPISNHLYFYWYRQILGQKVEFLVSFYNNEISEKSEIFDDQFSVERPDGSNFTLKIRSTKLEDSAMYFCASSEGGRRDNQPQHFGDGTRLSIL.

The V call is TRBV7-9, the J call TRBJ2-7; TRBD1 might be the D (5 bases). CDR1 is SEHNR, CDR2 FQNEAQ, per germline (reference sequence). Between the trimmed V and J ends, which lost 2 bases and 5 bases, there was a span of 13 bases. This CDR3 region has 14 residues. CDR3 sequence reads: CASSLQGPGHEQYF. The CDR3 bases are TGTGCCAGCAGCTTACAGGGTCCAGGCCACGAGCAGTACTTC.